This T cell receptor (beta chain) was found in a study of blood T cells in healthy people across ages. This CDR3 is built from 14 residues. Trimming removed 7 bases from V and 0 bases from J; junction bases left unmatched: 3. Looked up from germline, CDR1 is MNHEY and CDR2 is SVGAGI. A second 7 to 11 cycle PCR used barcoded and J-beta primers. TCRdb re-called the 5' RACE reads through MiXCR, storing one row per CDR3 protein. The repertoire holds some 800,000 distinct CDR3 sequences, with more than 40% as singletons. This chain joins TRBV6-5 and TRBJ1-5; 7 nucleotides line up with TRBD1. The TCR originated in a man aged 55 to 70 in good health. Sequenced: blood. The CDR3 nucleotides are TGTGCCAGCAACGACAGGGATAGCAATCAGCCCCAGCATTTT. Translating gives CASNDRDSNQPQHF.